The 15 T cell receptor beta chains in this list originate from one sample, sequenced in a study of blood T cell repertoires in COVID-19. Sequenced by immunoSEQ multiplex PCR; TCRdb stores in-frame clones only, minus some. The sample comprises 170,000 or so clones, 80% of which are singletons, and 6% to 7.5% rests with the top ten. The sample was peripheral blood. These receptors came from a man in his 70s with active or convalescent COVID-19.

The chain has TRBV3-1 (or the pseudogene TRBV3-2) and TRBJ1-1; D unclear. CDR3 size: 15 residues. CDR1 LGHDT and CDR2 YNNKEL come from the germline V gene (reference sequence). Trimming cost V 4 bases and J 0 bases, with 12 bases left between them. The DNA for the CDR3 is TGTGCCAGCAGCCGCAGTGAGCGGATGAACACTGAAGCTTTCTTT. Translation: CASSRSERMNTEAFF.

The rearrangement uses TRBV9 and TRBJ2-1, with a possible D match to TRBD2 (5 bases). Trimming took off 7 bases at V and 0 bases at J, with 11 bases between the two ends. This CDR3 has 14 residues. CDR1 is SGDLS, CDR2 YYNGEE, per germline. CDR3 region: CASGGRSSYNEQFF. DNA for the CDR3: TGTGCCAGCGGAGGCCGGAGCTCCTACAATGAGCAGTTCTTC.

This chain uses TRBV4-2 with TRBJ1-3; possibly TRBD1 for D (6 bases). The germline gives CDR1 LGHNA, CDR2 YNFKEQ. This CDR3 contains 19 residues. Trimming removed 0 bases at V and 0 bases at J, with 18 bases between. This CDR3 reads CASSQEGPWTVISGNTIYF. For the CDR3, the DNA is TGTGCCAGCAGCCAAGAGGGCCCGTGGACAGTAATCTCTGGAAACACCATATATTTT.

The chain combines TRBV28 with TRBJ1-3; 11 bases match TRBD1. Losses at the gene ends were 5 bases for V and 2 bases for J; bases not matched to a gene: 8. Per germline, CDR1 MDHEN and CDR2 SYDVKM. This CDR3 is built from 17 residues. CDR3 region: CASSPSGQGVPGNTIYF. In DNA, the CDR3 is TGTGCCAGCAGTCCCTCGGGACAGGGGGTTCCTGGAAACACCATATATTTT.

The chain couples TRBV11-2 to TRBJ2-7, with D tentatively TRBD2 (5 bases). The CDR3 covers 14 residues. With 5 bases removed from V and 3 bases from J, the gap between germline ends came to 14 bases. Germline V CDR1 and CDR2: SGHAT, FQNNGV. In nucleotides, the CDR3 is TGTGCCAGCAGCCCCCGCATAGGAGGCTACGAGCAGTACTTC. Protein product: CASSPRIGGYEQYF.

J is TRBJ2-1 and V is TRBV2; 15 bases align to TRBD2. The CDR3 has 19 residues. The J segment lost 10 bases and the V segment lost 8 bases, leaving 21 bases of the junction unmatched. CDR1 is SNHLY, CDR2 FYNNEI, per germline. CDR3 sequence: CASALGLAGGSGAVTEQFF. In DNA form, the CDR3 reads TGTGCCAGCGCTTTAGGACTAGCGGGGGGGTCCGGGGCTGTTACGGAGCAGTTCTTC.

This clone was seen only once. CDR3 coding DNA: TGTGCCAGCTCACCGGAGCACGGACAGAGCTCTGGGGCCAACGTCCTGACTTTC. This translates into CASSPEHGQSSGANVLTF. The chain recombines TRBV18 with TRBJ2-6; a weak D match, TRBD1 (6 bases). The V gene lost 3 bases and the J gene lost 0 bases, with 15 bases spanning the gap. Germline V gene lookup returns CDR1 KGHSH and CDR2 LQKENI. The CDR3 spans 18 residues.

J is TRBJ2-5 and V is TRBV5-3; D not resolved. TRBV5-3 carries the ORF label, with uncertain function. V lost 1 base, J lost 0 bases, and 7 bases lay in between. The CDR3 sequence is 14 residues long. CDR3 residues: CARSLRQNQETQYF. CDR3 sequence (DNA): TGTGCCAGAAGCTTGAGACAAAACCAAGAGACCCAGTACTTC.

In its sample, this clone was seen a few times. Different DNA sequences within this sample yield the same CDR3. This chain joins TRBV30 and TRBJ2-7; a possible D gene is TRBD2 (7 bases). V shed 1 base and J shed 0 bases, with 10 bases lying between them. The germline CDR1 and CDR2 sequences are GTSNPN and SVGIG (reference sequence). The length of the CDR3 is 14 residues. The CDR3 loop is CAWSGGGTSYEQYF. The CDR3 DNA follows: TGTGCCTGGAGTGGCGGGGGCACCTCCTACGAGCAGTACTTC.

The chain recombines TRBV30 with TRBJ2-3; weak D call: TRBD1 (5 bases). The ends were cut back, 0 bases at V and 6 bases at J, with 16 bases in the middle. Germline V gene data show CDR1 as GTSNPN and CDR2 as SVGIG (reference sequence). The CDR3 length is 15 residues. In DNA form, the CDR3 reads TGTGCCTGGAGTGTCGACAAGGGGCCCCTCGATACGCAGTATTTT. This encodes CAWSVDKGPLDTQYF.

The count of this clone is one. The chain couples TRBV25-1 to TRBJ1-2; the match to TRBD1 covers 10 bases. V dropped 3 bases and J dropped 7; count of bases not matched to a gene: 5. Germline assignment: CDR1 MGHDK and CDR2 SYGVNS. CDR3 length equals 14 residues. The CDR3 protein is CASSETGGFGGYTF. The CDR3 DNA reads TGTGCCAGCAGTGAGACAGGGGGCTTTGGTGGCTACACCTTC.

V usage is TRBV12-3 or TRBV12-4 and J usage is TRBJ2-7, with D maybe TRBD1 (5 bases). The CDR3 is made up of 13 amino acids. The V and J ends lost 6 bases and 1 base respectively, with 10 bases between them. The CDR3 sequence: CASRPDTSYEQYF. Written as DNA, the CDR3 is TGTGCCAGCAGGCCGGACACATCCTACGAGCAGTACTTC.

The CDR3 nucleotides read TGTGCCAGCAGTCAGACTCGGAGCTCCTACAATGAGCAGTTCTTC. Its translation: CASSQTRSSYNEQFF. V is TRBV6-5 and J is TRBJ2-1; the D is unclear. The CDR3 runs to 15 residues. Per the germline V gene, CDR1 is MNHEY and CDR2 is SVGAGI. Trimming left V 5 bases short and J 0 bases short, with 11 bases between.

The chain couples TRBV3-1 (or the pseudogene TRBV3-2) to TRBJ1-3, with unresolved D. Germline lookup yields CDR1 LGHDT and CDR2 YNNKEL (reference sequence). The V end lost 10 bases, the J end lost 0 bases, and 10 bases lay between the germline ends. There are 13 residues in the CDR3. The CDR3 DNA is TGTGCCACCAAGGAGGGCTCTGGAAACACCATATATTTT. This translates into CATKEGSGNTIYF.

The CDR3 nucleotides are TGTGCCACCAGTTTCGGGGGGCAAGAGACCCAGTACTTC. It codes for CATSFGGQETQYF. The V gene is TRBV24-1, the J gene TRBJ2-5; 7 bases match TRBD2. Germline CDR1 KGHDR, CDR2 SFDVKD. The CDR3 has 13 residues. Trimming at V came to 6 bases and at J to 2 bases, leaving 2 bases not matched to a gene.